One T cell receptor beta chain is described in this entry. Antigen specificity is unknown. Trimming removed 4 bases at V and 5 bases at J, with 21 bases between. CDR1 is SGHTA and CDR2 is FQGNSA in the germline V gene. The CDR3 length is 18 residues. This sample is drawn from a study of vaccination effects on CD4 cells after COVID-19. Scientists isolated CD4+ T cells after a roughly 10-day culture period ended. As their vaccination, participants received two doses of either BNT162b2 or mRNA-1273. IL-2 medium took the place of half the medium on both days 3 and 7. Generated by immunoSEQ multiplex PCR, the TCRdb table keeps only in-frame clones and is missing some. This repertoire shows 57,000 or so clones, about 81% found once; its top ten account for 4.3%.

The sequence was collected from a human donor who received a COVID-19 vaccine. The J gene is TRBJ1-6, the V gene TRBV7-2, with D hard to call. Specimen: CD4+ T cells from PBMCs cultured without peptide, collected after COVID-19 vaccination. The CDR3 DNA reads TGTGCCAGCAGCTCGCCATTCTACATCAGTGACCATAATTCACCCCTCCACTTT. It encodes CASSSPFYISDHNSPLHF.